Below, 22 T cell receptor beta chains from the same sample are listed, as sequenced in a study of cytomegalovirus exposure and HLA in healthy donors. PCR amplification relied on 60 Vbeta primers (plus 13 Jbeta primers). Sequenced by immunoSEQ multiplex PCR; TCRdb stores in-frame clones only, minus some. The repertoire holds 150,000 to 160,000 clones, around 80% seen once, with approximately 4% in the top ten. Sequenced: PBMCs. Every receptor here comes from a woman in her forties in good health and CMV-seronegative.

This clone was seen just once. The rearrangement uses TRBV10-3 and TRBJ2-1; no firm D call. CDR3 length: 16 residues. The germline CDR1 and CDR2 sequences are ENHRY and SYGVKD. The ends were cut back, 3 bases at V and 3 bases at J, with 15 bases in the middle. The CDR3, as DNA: TGTGCCATCAGTGAACCGCGTCTAGGTTTCTACAATGAGCAGTTCTTC. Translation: CAISEPRLGFYNEQFF.

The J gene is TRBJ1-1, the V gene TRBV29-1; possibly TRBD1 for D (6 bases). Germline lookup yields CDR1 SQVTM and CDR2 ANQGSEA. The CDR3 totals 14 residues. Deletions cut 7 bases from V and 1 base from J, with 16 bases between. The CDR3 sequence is CSAHIQGTNTEAFF. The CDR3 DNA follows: TGCAGCGCCCACATCCAGGGGACGAACACTGAAGCTTTCTTT.

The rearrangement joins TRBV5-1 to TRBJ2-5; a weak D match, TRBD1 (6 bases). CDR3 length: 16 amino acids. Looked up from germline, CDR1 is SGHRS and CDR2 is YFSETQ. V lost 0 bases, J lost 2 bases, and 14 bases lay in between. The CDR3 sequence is CASSLGTAVTQETQYF. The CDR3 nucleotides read TGCGCCAGCAGCTTGGGGACAGCGGTAACGCAAGAGACCCAGTACTTC.

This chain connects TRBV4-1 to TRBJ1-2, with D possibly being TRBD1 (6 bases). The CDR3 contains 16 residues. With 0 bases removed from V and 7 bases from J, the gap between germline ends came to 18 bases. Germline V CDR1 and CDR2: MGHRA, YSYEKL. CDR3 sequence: CASSQDRLTQGLGYTF. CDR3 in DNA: TGCGCCAGCAGCCAAGATCGGCTGACCCAGGGGCTTGGCTACACCTTC.

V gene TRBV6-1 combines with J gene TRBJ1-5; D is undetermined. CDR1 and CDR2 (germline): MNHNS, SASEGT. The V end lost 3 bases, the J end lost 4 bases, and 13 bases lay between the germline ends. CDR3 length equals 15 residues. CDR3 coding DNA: TGTGCCAGCAGTGATCTCGGGATAGGAAATCAGCCCCAGCATTTT. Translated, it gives CASSDLGIGNQPQHF.

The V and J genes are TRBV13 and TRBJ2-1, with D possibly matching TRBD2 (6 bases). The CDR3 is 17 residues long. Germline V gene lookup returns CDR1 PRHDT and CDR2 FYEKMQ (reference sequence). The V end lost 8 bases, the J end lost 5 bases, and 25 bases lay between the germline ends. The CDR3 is CASRPWDLAELNNEQFF. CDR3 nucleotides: TGTGCCAGCCGCCCCTGGGATTTAGCGGAGCTGAACAATGAGCAGTTCTTC.

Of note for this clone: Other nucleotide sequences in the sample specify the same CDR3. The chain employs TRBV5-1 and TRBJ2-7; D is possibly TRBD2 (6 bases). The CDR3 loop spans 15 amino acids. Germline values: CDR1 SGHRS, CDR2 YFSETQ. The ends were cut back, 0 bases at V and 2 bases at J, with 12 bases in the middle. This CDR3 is CASSLGGTGAYEQYF. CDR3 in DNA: TGCGCCAGCAGCTTGGGGGGGACGGGGGCCTACGAGCAGTACTTC.

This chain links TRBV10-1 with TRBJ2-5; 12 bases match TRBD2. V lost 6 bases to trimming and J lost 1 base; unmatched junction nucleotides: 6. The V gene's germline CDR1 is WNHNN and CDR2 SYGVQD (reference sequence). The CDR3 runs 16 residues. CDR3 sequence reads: CASSPTSGGTQETQYF. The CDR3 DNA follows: TGCGCCAGCAGCCCTACTAGCGGGGGGACCCAAGAGACCCAGTACTTC.

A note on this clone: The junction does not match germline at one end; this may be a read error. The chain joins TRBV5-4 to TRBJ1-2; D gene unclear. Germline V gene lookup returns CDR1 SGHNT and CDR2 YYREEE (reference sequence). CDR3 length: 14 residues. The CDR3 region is CASTLGSESSGYTF. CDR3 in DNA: TGTGCCAGCACCTTGGGTAGTGAGTCTAGTGGCTACACCTTC.

The CDR3 reads CASSTFSGPDTQYF. The CDR3 DNA reads TGTGCCAGCAGCACTTTTAGCGGCCCAGATACGCAGTATTTT. This sequence joins TRBV6-5 and TRBJ2-3; tentative D call: TRBD2 (6 bases). The CDR3 covers 14 residues. V lost 6 bases to trimming and J lost 4 bases, with 14 bases between them. Germline CDR1 MNHEY, CDR2 SVGAGI.

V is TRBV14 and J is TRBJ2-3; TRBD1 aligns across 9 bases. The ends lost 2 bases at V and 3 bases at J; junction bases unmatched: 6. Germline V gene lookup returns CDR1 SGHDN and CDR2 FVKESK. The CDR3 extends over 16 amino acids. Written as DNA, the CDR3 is TGTGCCAGCAGCCAAAGGGACAGGGCATCGACAGATACGCAGTATTTT. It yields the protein CASSQRDRASTDTQYF.

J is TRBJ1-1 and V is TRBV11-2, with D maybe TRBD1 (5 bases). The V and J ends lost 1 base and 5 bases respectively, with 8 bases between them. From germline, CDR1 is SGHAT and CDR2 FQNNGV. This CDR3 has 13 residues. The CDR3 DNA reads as TGTGCCAGCAGCTTAGCGGGGGTGACTGAAGCTTTCTTT. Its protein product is CASSLAGVTEAFF.

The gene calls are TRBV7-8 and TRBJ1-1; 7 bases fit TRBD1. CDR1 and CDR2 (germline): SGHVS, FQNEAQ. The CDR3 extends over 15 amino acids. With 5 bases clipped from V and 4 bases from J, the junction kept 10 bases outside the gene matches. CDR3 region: CASSLYRGMGTEAFF. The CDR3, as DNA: TGTGCCAGCAGCCTTTACAGGGGTATGGGCACTGAAGCTTTCTTT.

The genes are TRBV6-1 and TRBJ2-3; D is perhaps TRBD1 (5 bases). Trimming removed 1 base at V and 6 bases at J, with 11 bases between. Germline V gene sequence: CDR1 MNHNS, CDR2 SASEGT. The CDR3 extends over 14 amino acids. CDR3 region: CASSEVGAGDTQYF. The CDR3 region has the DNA TGTGCCAGCAGTGAAGTAGGGGCAGGGGATACGCAGTATTTT.

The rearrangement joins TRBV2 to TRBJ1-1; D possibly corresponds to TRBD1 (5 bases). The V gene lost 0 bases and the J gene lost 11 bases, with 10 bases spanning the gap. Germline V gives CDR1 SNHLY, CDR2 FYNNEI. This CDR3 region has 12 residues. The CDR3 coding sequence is TGTGCCAGCAGTGAAGCGTGGGGGGAGGCTTTCTTT. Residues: CASSEAWGEAFF.

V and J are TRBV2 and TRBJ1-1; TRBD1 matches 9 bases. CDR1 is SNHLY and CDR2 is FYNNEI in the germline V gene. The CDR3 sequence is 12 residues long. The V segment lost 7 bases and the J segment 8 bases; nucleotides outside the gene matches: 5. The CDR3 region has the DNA TGTGCCAGCATTGACAGGGGGGCCGAAGCTTTCTTT. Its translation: CASIDRGAEAFF.

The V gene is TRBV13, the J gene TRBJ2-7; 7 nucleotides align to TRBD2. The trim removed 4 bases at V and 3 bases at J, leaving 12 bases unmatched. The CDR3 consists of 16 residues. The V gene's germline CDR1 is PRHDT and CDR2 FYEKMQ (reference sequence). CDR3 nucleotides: TGTGCCAGCAGCTCCAGTCTGGAGCGGGGATACTACGAGCAGTACTTC. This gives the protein CASSSSLERGYYEQYF. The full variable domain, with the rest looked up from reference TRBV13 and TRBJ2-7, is AAGVIQSPRHLIKEKRETATLKCYPIPRHDTVYWYQQGPGQDPQFLISFYEKMQSDKGSIPDRFSAQQFSDYHSELNMSSLELGDSALYFCASSSSLERGYYEQYFGPGTRLTVT.

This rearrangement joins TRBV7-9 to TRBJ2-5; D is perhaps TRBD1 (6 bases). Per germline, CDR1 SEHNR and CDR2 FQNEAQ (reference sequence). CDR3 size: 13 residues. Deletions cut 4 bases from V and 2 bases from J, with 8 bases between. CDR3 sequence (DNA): TGTGCCAGCAGCTCGGACAGTCAAGAGACCCAGTACTTC. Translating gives CASSSDSQETQYF.

The CDR3: CASSYGGAANYGYTF. CDR3 nucleotides: TGTGCCAGCAGTTACGGGGGGGCAGCTAACTATGGCTACACCTTC. The chain is built from TRBV6-6 and TRBJ1-2, with D tentatively TRBD1 (6 bases). The CDR3 totals 15 residues. Germline CDR1 is MNHNY and CDR2 is SVGAGI (reference sequence). V was pared by 2 bases and J by 0 bases, with 10 bases between.

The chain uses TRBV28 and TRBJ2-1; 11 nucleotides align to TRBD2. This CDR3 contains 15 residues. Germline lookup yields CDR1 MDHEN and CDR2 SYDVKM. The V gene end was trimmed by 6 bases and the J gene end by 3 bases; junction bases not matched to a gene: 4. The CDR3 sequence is CASRPTSGVYNEQFF. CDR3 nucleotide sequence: TGTGCCAGCAGGCCGACTAGCGGGGTCTACAATGAGCAGTTCTTC.

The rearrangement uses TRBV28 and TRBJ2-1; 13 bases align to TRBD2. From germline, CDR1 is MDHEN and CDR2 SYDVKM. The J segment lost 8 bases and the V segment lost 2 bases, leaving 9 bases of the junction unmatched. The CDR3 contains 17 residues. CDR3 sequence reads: CASSLRPRTSGRYEQFF. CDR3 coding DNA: TGTGCCAGCAGTTTACGGCCCAGGACTAGCGGGAGATATGAGCAGTTCTTC.

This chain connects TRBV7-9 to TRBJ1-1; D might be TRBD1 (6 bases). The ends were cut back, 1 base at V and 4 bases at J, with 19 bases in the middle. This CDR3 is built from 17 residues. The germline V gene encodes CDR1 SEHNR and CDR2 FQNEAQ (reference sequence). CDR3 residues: CASSLGGGEGVFTEAFF. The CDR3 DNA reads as TGTGCCAGCAGCTTAGGAGGGGGGGAGGGGGTGTTCACTGAAGCTTTCTTT.